This TCR beta chain was identified during a study of blood T cell repertoires in COVID-19 (dated by TCRdb to about 2020). For context, the study as a whole: Collaborator samples came from the United States, Italy and Spain and covered acute and convalescent phases of COVID-19. Sample metadata almost always included a de-identified subject ID, COVID-19 status, age in years and sex. A freely available public database, intended as a resource for researchers studying the immune response to SARS-CoV-2, is where the repertoires were released. Samples came from the ongoing ImmuneRACE study (first 160 participants) plus 1,254 subjects from 6 global collaborators. HLA class I and class II types, where available, came from metadata supplied by the sample provider rather than from assay-based typing. The dataset comprised deeply sampled blood TCRbeta repertoires from subjects exposed to, actively infected with, or recovered from COVID-19. The prospective study material was composed of cDNA or gDNA derived from T cells, B-cell-depleted T cells, or PBMCs. Study-wide findings and limitations: How much clinical and demographic metadata was included differed by source and by participant, and the metadata was provided uncurated.

One collaborating source in Seattle enrolled patients during active infection and followed them longitudinally through the course of disease. The collaborating institutions used their own protocols to collect whole blood in K2EDTA tubes. For TCRbeta analysis, collaborators shipped samples as frozen whole blood, isolated PBMCs, or DNA extracted from either of those sample types. Compared with germline, V lacks 6 bases and J lacks 7 bases; bases without a gene match: 6. For CDR1 and CDR2, the germline V gene lists MNHEY and SVGAGI. Measured from the cysteine to the phenylalanine, the CDR3 is 14 residues long. The retained sequence is limited to the CDR3, 42 bases, with the frame set at the first base. Turning to this clone: Its recognized antigen is unknown. No base quality information exists; no much larger clone differs at one position.

The immunoSEQ Assay, a bias-controlled multiplex PCR, was used to amplify TCRbeta CDR3 regions from genomic DNA. Regarding the original processing steps: Within the assay, amplification of reference gene primers was used to estimate how many nucleated cells each sample contained. To quantify the absolute abundance of each unique TCRbeta CDR3 rearrangement, sequence reads were collapsed and filtered. For each sample, productive Simpson clonality was calculated as the square root of Simpson's diversity index over productive rearrangements. TCRdb obtained this table from immuneACCESS and retained in-frame rearrangements with V and J assigned. These tables miss some clones; where compared with another copy, unresolved V genes account for less than half of the shortfall, and the remainder is unexplained. V, J and clone size were drawn from that table, and D and trimming were deduced from the DNA. The sample has roughly 100,000 clones on record, 81% of them singletons. The ten biggest clones cover around 5% of the sample.

Sequences were obtained from peripheral blood. This chain is built from TRBV6-5 and TRBJ1-3; TRBD1 agrees with 10 junctional bases. This clonotype originated in a man older than 75 with COVID-19, enrolled during active disease. The DNA reads TGTGCCAGCAGGCGACAGGGGGCGCGGAACACCATATATTTT. Its translation reads: CASRRQGARNTIYF.